This T cell receptor beta chain originates from a study of T-cell memory formation after mild COVID-19. Points from the study as a whole: Researchers found some responding clones in pre-infection memory, a sign that cross-reactive memory joined.

The V end was cut by 3 bases, the J end by 4 bases, with 15 bases between. The CDR3 is 15 residues long. This clonotype was observed a few times. Its antigen is unidentified. One entry per CDR3 protein, called by TCRdb with MiXCR from the 5' RACE reads. The table records under 300,000 distinct CDR3 sequences, approximately 8% of them present only once. Input material: PBMCs or a T cell subset sorted from them (not recorded which). The clonotype originates from a man aged 18 to 30 who had mild COVID-19 (a few samples of this study predate the infection). Cell type and time point are not known. The gene calls are TRBV12-3 or TRBV12-4 and TRBJ2-5; the D gene could be TRBD1 or TRBD2 (5 bases each). CDR3 in DNA: TGTGCCAGCAGTTTGGCCTCCGGGACCCCAGAGACCCAGTACTTC. Protein sequence: CASSLASGTPETQYF.